This TCR beta chain was documented in a study of blood T cells in healthy people across ages. Broader study findings: Diversity estimated from one million T cells was considered an underestimate. Across the age range, TCR beta diversity per million T cells fell in a roughly linear way.

Primers used in a second PCR of roughly 7 to 11 cycles were a sample-barcoded 5' primer and a J-beta primer mix. Every cDNA was tagged by a template-switch adaptor with 12 random nucleotides. TCRdb re-derived calls from the 5' RACE reads in MiXCR, one entry per CDR3 protein. The data contain roughly 800,000 distinct CDR3 sequences, 35% to 40% of them seen just once; the ten biggest clones take up approximately 12%. Samples each had at least 6 micrograms of total RNA extracted. Germline V CDR1 and CDR2: DFQATT, SNEGSKA (reference sequence). J lost 5 bases, V lost 0 bases, and 8 bases had no gene match. The CDR3 is made up of 15 amino acids. Only a few counts were recorded for this clonotype. The antigen remains undetermined.

The rearrangement uses TRBV20-1 and TRBJ1-1; 8 bases are shared with TRBD1. The receptor's source is a man between 18 and 35 years old in good health. Sequencing was done on a sample of blood. As DNA, the CDR3 is TGCAGTGCTAGAGAGGAGGGACAGGCGGGGACTGAAGCTTTCTTT. Its protein is CSAREEGQAGTEAFF.